This is a list of T cell receptor beta chains from one sample in a study of blood T cell repertoires in COVID-19. Clones were read by immunoSEQ multiplex PCR, and TCRdb kept only the in-frame ones, dropping some. The data contain around 100,000 clones, roughly nine tenths of them singletons. The sequenced material came from peripheral blood. All receptors derive from a human donor in a cohort sampled during active COVID-19. Both conserved end residues are part of each CDR3. The D gene is left open where the match is weak. A row's size may be missing; if present it is once, few, many or a size class.

>TRBV4-3|-|TRBJ1-2|-|16
TGCGCCAGCAGCCAAGCGAGAGGCAGGGTCAACTATGGCTACACCTTC
CASSQARGRVNYGYTF
>TRBV5-1|-|TRBJ2-6|-|21
TGCGCCAGCAGCTTTCTTGGGACATTAGTGGACGCCGACTCTGGGGCCAACGTCCTGACTTTC
CASSFLGTLVDADSGANVLTF
>TRBV6-1|-|TRBJ2-5|-|14
TGTGCCAGCAGTGAAGCTCCCATGCAAGAGACCCAGTACTTC
CASSEAPMQETQYF
>TRBV28|-|TRBJ1-1|TRBD1|18
TGTGCCAGCAGTGAGCGTAGGACAGGGAACTTTATGAACACTGAAGCTTTCTTT
CASSERRTGNFMNTEAFF
>TRBV9|-|TRBJ2-7|TRBD2|15
TGTGCCAGCAGCCGGGGAGGGGACGGCTCCTACGAGCAGTACTTC
CASSRGGDGSYEQYF
>TRBV28|-|TRBJ2-1|-|14
TGTGCCAGCAGTCTCTCTAAACCAGGGAATGAGCAGTTCTTC
CASSLSKPGNEQFF
>TRBV6-5|-|TRBJ1-2|-|14
TGTGCCAGCATGAGGCTCGGGAGTTTCTATGGCTACACCTTC
CASMRLGSFYGYTF
>TRBV7-6|-|TRBJ1-1|-|16
TGTGCCAGCAGCTTAGCGGATCCAGGAACAAACACTGAAGCTTTCTTT
CASSLADPGTNTEAFF
>TRBV24-1|-|TRBJ2-1|TRBD2|17
TGTGCCACCAGTGACCGTAGCGGGGGCTACACCTACAATGAGCAGTTCTTC
CATSDRSGGYTYNEQFF
>TRBV6-2/TRBV6-3|-|TRBJ2-6|TRBD1|19
TGTGCCAGCAGTTACTCCCCGGGACAGGGGGCGCCCGGGGCCAACGTCCTGACTTTC
CASSYSPGQGAPGANVLTF
>TRBV6-6|-|TRBJ1-2|-|14
TGTGCCAGCAGCGATTATGGTAGTGTAAGAGGCTACACCTTC
CASSDYGSVRGYTF
>TRBV5-4|-|TRBJ1-2|TRBD1|14
TGTGCCAGCAGCCCGTCTGACAGGGGTTATGGCTACACCTTC
CASSPSDRGYGYTF
>TRBV25-1|-|TRBJ2-3|-|18
TGTGCCAGCAGTGAGAGCGGCCAACGGGGTAGGAAGGCAGATACGCAGTATTTT
CASSESGQRGRKADTQYF
>TRBV30|-|TRBJ2-1|TRBD1|16
TGTGCCTGGAGTCAACGGACAGGGCAGAGTTATAATGAGCAGTTCTTC
CAWSQRTGQSYNEQFF
>TRBV7-2|-|TRBJ2-1|-|16
TGTGCCAGCAGCTTAATCTACGGGAACACCTACAATGAGCAGTTCTTC
CASSLIYGNTYNEQFF
>TRBV5-1|once|TRBJ2-7|TRBD1|17
TGCGCCAGCAGCTGGGCAGTCCGGGACAGGGGGCAAAACGAGCAGTACTTC
CASSWAVRDRGQNEQYF
>TRBV7-9|-|TRBJ1-2|-|12
TGTGCCAGCAGCTTTCAGGGGATGGGCTACACCTTC
CASSFQGMGYTF
>TRBV5-1|once|TRBJ2-7|TRBD1|15
TGCGCCAGCAGCCGATCGACAGGGGGGACCTACGAGCAGTACTTC
CASSRSTGGTYEQYF
>TRBV6-5|-|TRBJ2-5|-|12
TGTGCCAGCAGGGCCTCTCAAGAGACCCAGTACTTC
CASRASQETQYF
>TRBV9|-|TRBJ2-1|TRBD2|18
TGTGCCAGCAGCGTCAACCCTCTAGCGGGAGGGGCGAGTATACAGCAGTTCTTC
CASSVNPLAGGASIQQFF
>TRBV13|-|TRBJ2-7|TRBD1|15
TGTGCCAGCAGCTATACCGGGACAGGGATGGTTGAGCAGTACTTC
CASSYTGTGMVEQYF
>TRBV11-2|-|TRBJ1-1|TRBD1|14
TGTGCCAGCAGCTTGGGACAGGGGAACACTGAAGCTTTCTTT
CASSLGQGNTEAFF
>TRBV29-1|-|TRBJ1-2|-|12
TGCAGCGTTGTGGACAGTAACTATGGCTACACCTTC
CSVVDSNYGYTF
>TRBV28|-|TRBJ1-4|-|15
TGTGCCAGCAGGACCCGGGGGGGGATTAATGAAAAACTGTTTTTT
CASRTRGGINEKLFF
>TRBV9|-|TRBJ2-3|-|13
TGTGCCAGCAGCGTAGGAGCCGCAGATACGCAGTATTTT
CASSVGAADTQYF
>TRBV10-3|-|TRBJ2-3|-|14
TGTGCCATCAGTGAGTCGGGAGGCACAGATACGCAGTATTTT
CAISESGGTDTQYF
>TRBV7-9|-|TRBJ1-2|-|16
TGTGCCAGCAGCCCTTTCGTGACGACCGTGGTGAGGGGCTACACCTTC
CASSPFVTTVVRGYTF
>TRBV9|-|TRBJ1-2|TRBD1|14
TGTGCCAGCAGCTCGCGGGGACAGGGAGGAGGCTACACCTTC
CASSSRGQGGGYTF
>TRBV28|-|TRBJ1-1|-|17
TGTGCCAGCAGCTACCAAGGGTGGGTCGGGGGGAACACTGAAGCTTTCTTT
CASSYQGWVGGNTEAFF
>TRBV3-1/TRBV3-2|-|TRBJ1-3|-|16
TGTGCCAGCAGCCAAGATACGGGCGGGCGAGGAAACACCATATATTTT
CASSQDTGGRGNTIYF
>TRBV4-1|-|TRBJ1-1|-|13
TGCGCCAGCAGCCGGAGCTTAAACACTGAAGCTTTCTTT
CASSRSLNTEAFF
>TRBV27|-|TRBJ2-7|TRBD1|15
TGTGCCAGCAGCAAAGACAGGGGTCTAACCTACGAGCAGTACTTC
CASSKDRGLTYEQYF
>TRBV5-6|-|TRBJ2-5|TRBD2|14
TGTGCCAGCAGCTTGGCCGCGGGAGAAGAGACCCAGTACTTC
CASSLAAGEETQYF
>TRBV20-1|-|TRBJ2-7|-|11
TGCAGTGCTAGAGCTCAGGGGGAGCAGTACTTC
CSARAQGEQYF
>TRBV5-1|-|TRBJ2-3|TRBD2|19
TGCGCCAGCAGCCGATCCGGGACTAGCGGGGGATCTAGCACAGATACGCAGTATTTT
CASSRSGTSGGSSTDTQYF
>TRBV6-5|-|TRBJ2-7|-|12
TGTGCCAGCTCGCAGGGAACCTACGAGCAGTACTTC
CASSQGTYEQYF
>TRBV5-1|-|TRBJ2-7|-|14
TGCGCCAGCAGCTCCACCAGGGGCTCAGAGGAGCAGTACTTC
CASSSTRGSEEQYF
>TRBV9|-|TRBJ2-7|TRBD1|15
TGTGCCAGCAGCAGAGGGGGCAGAGAGACCTACGAGCAGTACTTC
CASSRGGRETYEQYF
>TRBV6-5|-|TRBJ1-5|-|13
TGTGCCAGCAGCTCTACTTACAATCAGCCCCAGCATTTT
CASSSTYNQPQHF
>TRBV5-4|-|TRBJ2-2|TRBD1|15
TGTGCCAGCAGCCTGGGGGACAGGATGGCCGGGGAGCTGTTTTTT
CASSLGDRMAGELFF
>TRBV28|once|TRBJ1-2|TRBD1|15
TGTGCCAGCAGTTTCAGGCCAAACAGGGGGCACGGCTACACCTTC
CASSFRPNRGHGYTF
>TRBV28|-|TRBJ2-1|-|15
TGTGCCAGCAGGCCCTCGGTCCGTGGAGACAATGAGCAGTTCTTC
CASRPSVRGDNEQFF
>TRBV7-3|-|TRBJ2-5|-|15
TGTGCCAGCAGCTACACCGGGACATACCAAGAGACCCAGTACTTC
CASSYTGTYQETQYF
>TRBV7-8|-|TRBJ2-1|-|13
TGTGCCAGCAGCTACACTAGGGTGAATGAGCAGTTCTTC
CASSYTRVNEQFF
>TRBV29-1|-|TRBJ2-5|TRBD1|16
TGCAGCGTTGAATTCTTGACAGGGGGCTTAGGAGAGACCCAGTACTTC
CSVEFLTGGLGETQYF
>TRBV7-9|-|TRBJ1-2|-|14
TGTGCCAGCAGCTCTGACAGGCCTTCTGACGGCTACACCTTC
CASSSDRPSDGYTF
>TRBV6-2/TRBV6-3|once|TRBJ2-2|-|12
TGTGCCAGCAGTTACCCTTTCGGGTGGGTGTTTTTT
CASSYPFGWVFF
>TRBV6-1|-|TRBJ2-4|TRBD1|16
TGTGCCAGCAATGACCCCGGGACAGGGACCGAAAACATTCAGTACTTC
CASNDPGTGTENIQYF
>TRBV2|-|TRBJ1-2|-|13
TGTGCCAGCAGTGAGGCCCAGGGGTCTGGCTACACCTTC
CASSEAQGSGYTF
>TRBV5-1|-|TRBJ2-5|-|15
TGCGCCAGCAGCTTGCCCGGACAGATCCAAGAGACCCAGTACTTC
CASSLPGQIQETQYF
>TRBV9|-|TRBJ2-1|TRBD2|17
TGTGCCAGCAGCGTGGGGCTAGCGGGAGTAATTGGGGGTGAGCAGTTCTTC
CASSVGLAGVIGGEQFF
>TRBV7-3|-|TRBJ2-1|-|16
TGTGCCAGCAGCTTGCTTGGGAGAGGAGGGTACAATGAGCAGTTCTTC
CASSLLGRGGYNEQFF
>TRBV5-5|-|TRBJ1-3|-|15
TGTGCCAGCAGCTGGTTAGCCTCGGGTGGAAACACCATATATTTT
CASSWLASGGNTIYF
>TRBV5-1|-|TRBJ2-5|-|13
TGCGCCAGCAGCGACGTGGCCAGGGAGACCCAGTACTTC
CASSDVARETQYF
>TRBV6-1|once|TRBJ2-1|-|14
TGTGCCAGCAGTGAAGGTGTTACAATGAGCAGGGGGTTCTTC
CASSEGVTMSRGFF
>TRBV28|-|TRBJ2-2|-|16
TGTGCCAGCAGGGCCTCCGGGACTGCGAACACCGGGGAGCTGTTTTTT
CASRASGTANTGELFF
>TRBV28|-|TRBJ1-2|TRBD1|14
TGTGCCAGCAGTTTTGCAGGGACAGCCTATGGCTACACCTTC
CASSFAGTAYGYTF
>TRBV10-3|-|TRBJ2-7|TRBD1|15
TGTGCCATCAGGGACCGGGACAGGAGCTCCTACGAGCAGTACTTC
CAIRDRDRSSYEQYF
>TRBV7-2|-|TRBJ1-2|TRBD1|16
TGTGCCAGCAGCCCCAACAGGGGGCGACCGAGCTATGGCTACACCTTC
CASSPNRGRPSYGYTF